These T cell receptor beta chains were read from a single sample in a study of CD8+CD57+ T cells in acquired aplastic anemia. TCRdb itself ran the reads through MiXCR, one entry per CDR3 protein. The table lists roughly 130,000 distinct CDR3 sequences, 48% of them singletons. The sequencing sample was made of sorted CD4+, CD8+, or CD8+CD57+ T cells (not recorded which) from PBMCs. The receptors shown here come from a human donor in good health, serving as a control. Both conserved end residues are part of each CDR3. The D gene is left open where the match is weak. The listing skips clone size in some rows; elsewhere it reads once, few, many or a size class.

len: 13
d_gene: NA
v_gene: TRBV30
j_gene: TRBJ2-2
abundance: few
CDR3nt: TGTGCCTGGTCGCTTGAGAACACCGGGGAGCTGTTTTTT
CDR3aa: CAWSLENTGELFF

len: 14
d_gene: NA
v_gene: TRBV15
j_gene: TRBJ2-5
abundance: NA
CDR3nt: TGTGCCACCAGCCAAGATAGGGGGGGCGAGACCCAGTACTTC
CDR3aa: CATSQDRGGETQYF

len: 13
d_gene: TRBD1
v_gene: TRBV24-1
j_gene: TRBJ2-5
abundance: many
CDR3nt: TGTGCCACCTCGGACAGGGGGCAAGAGACCCAGTACTTC
CDR3aa: CATSDRGQETQYF

len: 18
d_gene: NA
v_gene: TRBV19
j_gene: TRBJ1-1
abundance: NA
CDR3nt: TGTGCCAGTAGTATAGTCCTTAGGGCAGGGGCGTTGAACACTAAAGCTTTCTTT
CDR3aa: CASSIVLRAGALNTKAFF

len: 15
d_gene: TRBD1
v_gene: TRBV2
j_gene: TRBJ1-1
abundance: NA
CDR3nt: TGTGCCAGCATTTTACTAGGACAGGCTAACACTGAAGCCTTCTTT
CDR3aa: CASILLGQANTEAFF

len: 15
d_gene: TRBD1
v_gene: TRBV7-6
j_gene: TRBJ2-7
abundance: NA
CDR3nt: TGTGCCAGCAGCCCCAGGGACAGGGACCCTAGCGAGCAGTACTTC
CDR3aa: CASSPRDRDPSEQYF

len: 13
d_gene: TRBD2
v_gene: TRBV28
j_gene: TRBJ2-7
abundance: many
CDR3nt: TGTGCCAGGACTGGGGGGGGGACCTACGAGCAGTACTTC
CDR3aa: CARTGGGTYEQYF

len: 15
d_gene: TRBD1
v_gene: TRBV12-3/TRBV12-4
j_gene: TRBJ2-2
abundance: many
CDR3nt: TGTGCCAGCAGTTTCAGGGGGCGCGGCACCGGGGAGCTGTTTTTT
CDR3aa: CASSFRGRGTGELFF

len: 16
d_gene: TRBD1
v_gene: TRBV9
j_gene: TRBJ2-7
abundance: many
CDR3nt: TGTGCCAGCAGCTCTGAGACCGGGACAGAAACGGGTGAGCAGTACTTC
CDR3aa: CASSSETGTETGEQYF

len: 16
d_gene: NA
v_gene: TRBV5-6
j_gene: TRBJ1-1
abundance: NA
CDR3nt: TGTGCCAGCAGCCTGTTAGATCAGGAGGTAAACACTGAAGCTTTCTTT
CDR3aa: CASSLLDQEVNTEAFF

len: 16
d_gene: TRBD2
v_gene: TRBV7-2
j_gene: TRBJ2-1
abundance: many
CDR3nt: TGTGCCAGCAGCTTAGCAGGCGGGGGAGTTGCGAATGAGCAGTTCTTC
CDR3aa: CASSLAGGGVANEQFF

len: 13
d_gene: NA
v_gene: TRBV29-1
j_gene: TRBJ2-3
abundance: few
CDR3nt: TGCAGCTTGGTTGGCGGGGGCACAGATACGCAGTATTTT
CDR3aa: CSLVGGGTDTQYF

len: 18
d_gene: NA
v_gene: TRBV11-2
j_gene: TRBJ1-4
abundance: NA
CDR3nt: TGTGCCAGCAGCTTAGACCGTGGGGCAGATTCAACTAATGAAAAACTGTTTTTT
CDR3aa: CASSLDRGADSTNEKLFF

len: 13
d_gene: NA
v_gene: TRBV6-5
j_gene: TRBJ2-5
abundance: many
CDR3nt: TGTGCCAGCAGTTATGACCACCGGAGTACCCAGTACTTC
CDR3aa: CASSYDHRSTQYF

len: 16
d_gene: TRBD2
v_gene: TRBV20-1
j_gene: TRBJ2-1
abundance: NA
CDR3nt: TGCAGTGTTTCACGGATGATAGCTAGCGGGGACAATGAGCAGTTCTTC
CDR3aa: CSVSRMIASGDNEQFF

len: 18
d_gene: TRBD1
v_gene: TRBV7-9
j_gene: TRBJ2-1
abundance: many
CDR3nt: TGTGCCAGCAGCTTAGTAGGTGGTAGGACAGGGGTAGACAATGAGCAGTTCTTC
CDR3aa: CASSLVGGRTGVDNEQFF

len: 11
d_gene: NA
v_gene: TRBV24-1
j_gene: TRBJ2-3
abundance: NA
CDR3nt: TGTGCCACCAGTGACCGTACGAAGCGGCATTTT
CDR3aa: CATSDRTKRHF

len: 13
d_gene: NA
v_gene: TRBV29-1
j_gene: TRBJ1-1
abundance: NA
CDR3nt: TGCAGCGTAAGAACGACAGGGAACACTGAAGCTTTCTTT
CDR3aa: CSVRTTGNTEAFF

len: 16
d_gene: TRBD1
v_gene: TRBV25-1
j_gene: TRBJ2-5
abundance: many
CDR3nt: TGTGCCAGCAGTGAATTTCAGGGACAGGGGAAAGAGACCCAGTACTTC
CDR3aa: CASSEFQGQGKETQYF

len: 15
d_gene: TRBD1
v_gene: TRBV29-1
j_gene: TRBJ1-1
abundance: NA
CDR3nt: TGCAGCGTTGAAAGGGGGACAGGGGCTGAGGCTGAAGCTTTCTTT
CDR3aa: CSVERGTGAEAEAFF

len: 15
d_gene: NA
v_gene: TRBV20-1
j_gene: TRBJ1-4
abundance: many
CDR3nt: TGCAGTGCTAGGGATAGGGCAGGGGTAGGTGAAAAACTGTTTTTT
CDR3aa: CSARDRAGVGEKLFF

len: 16
d_gene: NA
v_gene: TRBV19
j_gene: TRBJ2-2
abundance: NA
CDR3nt: TGTGCCAGTAGTATTGGTGGGGGAGCGAACACCGGGGAGCTGTTTTTT
CDR3aa: CASSIGGGANTGELFF

len: 14
d_gene: TRBD1
v_gene: TRBV4-2
j_gene: TRBJ2-1
abundance: many
CDR3nt: TGTGCCAGCAGCCACCGGGACAGGAACAATGAGCAGTTCTTC
CDR3aa: CASSHRDRNNEQFF

len: 16
d_gene: TRBD1
v_gene: TRBV6-5
j_gene: TRBJ2-1
abundance: many
CDR3nt: TGTGCCAGCAGTTACTCGACAGGGTGGACCGGGGTAGAGCAGTTCTTC
CDR3aa: CASSYSTGWTGVEQFF

len: 16
d_gene: NA
v_gene: TRBV29-1
j_gene: TRBJ2-7
abundance: NA
CDR3nt: TGCAGCGTTGTGGGGGGGCCTTCCGTAAGCTCCTACGAGCAGTACTTC
CDR3aa: CSVVGGPSVSSYEQYF

len: 13
d_gene: TRBD1
v_gene: TRBV20-1
j_gene: TRBJ1-2
abundance: NA
CDR3nt: TGCAGTGCTGAGACAGGGGGCTCCTATGGCTACACCTTC
CDR3aa: CSAETGGSYGYTF

len: 16
d_gene: NA
v_gene: TRBV5-6
j_gene: TRBJ1-4
abundance: few
CDR3nt: TGTGCCAGCAGTCCCGGGGCAGCAGCAACTAATGAAAAACTGTTTTTT
CDR3aa: CASSPGAAATNEKLFF

len: 14
d_gene: TRBD1
v_gene: TRBV18
j_gene: TRBJ2-2
abundance: many
CDR3nt: TGTGCCAGCTCACCTGGACAGGTCACCGGGGAGCTGTTTTTT
CDR3aa: CASSPGQVTGELFF

len: 11
d_gene: TRBD1
v_gene: TRBV7-3
j_gene: TRBJ1-1
abundance: NA
CDR3nt: TGTGCCAGCAGACAGGGGGCAGGCGCTTTCTTT
CDR3aa: CASRQGAGAFF

len: 12
d_gene: NA
v_gene: TRBV7-9
j_gene: TRBJ1-2
abundance: NA
CDR3nt: TGTGCCAGCAGCTTAGGTAAAAGTGGCTACACCTTC
CDR3aa: CASSLGKSGYTF

len: 12
d_gene: NA
v_gene: TRBV20-1
j_gene: TRBJ1-2
abundance: many
CDR3nt: TGCAGTGTCGTGAGAGGTATGGGTGGCTACACCTTC
CDR3aa: CSVVRGMGGYTF

len: 14
d_gene: NA
v_gene: TRBV20-1
j_gene: TRBJ2-7
abundance: many
CDR3nt: TGCAGTGCTCAGACCGGTATTGGATCCTACGAGCAGTACTTC
CDR3aa: CSAQTGIGSYEQYF

len: 17
d_gene: TRBD1
v_gene: TRBV9
j_gene: TRBJ1-6
abundance: many
CDR3nt: TGTGCCAGCAGCCCAGACAGGGCCTCGGGAGATAATTCACCCCTCCACTTT
CDR3aa: CASSPDRASGDNSPLHF

len: 13
d_gene: NA
v_gene: TRBV2
j_gene: TRBJ2-7
abundance: NA
CDR3nt: TGTGCCAGCAGTGATGACACACTATACGAGCAGTACTTC
CDR3aa: CASSDDTLYEQYF

len: 14
d_gene: NA
v_gene: TRBV12-3/TRBV12-4
j_gene: TRBJ2-5
abundance: many
CDR3nt: TGTGCCAGCAGCCCCATCGGGCAGGAAGAGACCCAGTACTTC
CDR3aa: CASSPIGQEETQYF

len: 13
d_gene: NA
v_gene: TRBV7-2
j_gene: TRBJ2-7
abundance: NA
CDR3nt: TGTGCCAGCAGCTTAGCCGACATCTACGAGCAGTACTTC
CDR3aa: CASSLADIYEQYF

len: 13
d_gene: NA
v_gene: TRBV5-1
j_gene: TRBJ1-1
abundance: many
CDR3nt: TGCGCCAGCAGCTTGGATCAGGGGAGAGAAGCTTTCTTT
CDR3aa: CASSLDQGREAFF

len: 16
d_gene: TRBD2
v_gene: TRBV20-1
j_gene: TRBJ2-1
abundance: many
CDR3nt: TGCAGTGCCCCCTCAGGGGGACTAGCGTATTACAATGAGCAGTTCTTC
CDR3aa: CSAPSGGLAYYNEQFF

len: 12
d_gene: NA
v_gene: TRBV24-1
j_gene: TRBJ2-3
abundance: many
CDR3nt: TGTGCCACCAGTGCGGGGGGCCTTACGCAGTATTTT
CDR3aa: CATSAGGLTQYF

len: 13
d_gene: NA
v_gene: TRBV24-1
j_gene: TRBJ2-3
abundance: NA
CDR3nt: TGTGCCACCAGTGATCCGCCCGACGATACGCAGTATTTT
CDR3aa: CATSDPPDDTQYF

len: 14
d_gene: NA
v_gene: TRBV20-1
j_gene: TRBJ1-2
abundance: NA
CDR3nt: TGCAGTGCTAGAGATCCAGACGGGAACTATGGCTACACCTTC
CDR3aa: CSARDPDGNYGYTF

len: 16
d_gene: NA
v_gene: TRBV7-6
j_gene: TRBJ2-5
abundance: NA
CDR3nt: TGTGCCAGCAGCTTAGGTACCAGGGGCCTCGGCGAGACCCAGTACTTC
CDR3aa: CASSLGTRGLGETQYF

len: 13
d_gene: TRBD1
v_gene: TRBV5-1
j_gene: TRBJ2-7
abundance: NA
CDR3nt: TGCGCCAGCAGTCGGGACAGGGACTACGAGCAGTACTTC
CDR3aa: CASSRDRDYEQYF

len: 16
d_gene: TRBD1
v_gene: TRBV11-2
j_gene: TRBJ2-7
abundance: NA
CDR3nt: TGTGCCAGCAGCTCCACTCCAGGGGGCGAAACCTACGAGCAGTACTTC
CDR3aa: CASSSTPGGETYEQYF